The 32 T cell receptor beta chains reported below all come from one sample, sequenced in a study of cytomegalovirus exposure and HLA in healthy donors (TCRdb year 2017). The library was prepared using the immunoSEQ multiplex PCR assay. A mixture of 60 forward primers for TCR Vbeta segments and 13 reverse primers for TCR Jbeta segments was used in the multiplex PCR. What TCRdb holds here is the immuneACCESS table cut down to in-frame rearrangements. Part of the clones is not present; checked against another copy, under half of the missing clones reflect an unresolved V gene, and the others are unexplained. In this sample the table shows some 130,000 clones, about 74% of which occur a single time. Roughly 3% of the sample is held by the ten biggest clonotypes. The sample consisted of PBMCs. The receptors here all came from a man in his forties in good health and CMV-seronegative.

V is TRBV30 and J is TRBJ1-5; maybe TRBD1 (6 bases). CDR1 is GTSNPN and CDR2 is SVGIG in the germline V gene (reference sequence). The CDR3 runs to 12 residues. Trimming pared 4 bases from V and 6 bases from J, leaving 10 bases between. The CDR3 sequence is CAWNREFQPQHF. The CDR3 DNA is TGTGCCTGGAACAGGGAGTTTCAGCCCCAGCATTTT.

This clone has more than one count but fewer than ten. The chain employs TRBV28 and TRBJ2-7, with 9 bases matching TRBD2. The CDR3 length is 14 residues. Germline V gene sequence: CDR1 MDHEN, CDR2 SYDVKM. Trimming cost V 8 bases and J 2 bases; bases outside gene matches: 7. DNA for the CDR3: TGTGCCAGCCAGACCGGACTAGCGACCTACGAGCAGTACTTC. It specifies CASQTGLATYEQYF.

The chain is built from TRBV6-1 and TRBJ2-7, with D maybe TRBD1 (6 bases). Deletions cut 6 bases from V and 2 bases from J, with 14 bases between. This CDR3 spans 14 amino acids. The germline gives CDR1 MNHNS, CDR2 SASEGT. This chain's CDR3 is CASSPQGTAYEQYF. CDR3 bases: TGTGCCAGCAGCCCACAGGGTACGGCCTACGAGCAGTACTTC.

The gene calls are TRBV30 and TRBJ1-2, with 9 bases aligning to TRBD1. Germline V CDR1 and CDR2: GTSNPN, SVGIG (reference sequence). The CDR3 extends over 14 amino acids. V dropped 2 bases and J dropped 4; count of bases not matched to a gene: 5. The CDR3 protein is CAWSRTGGVYGYTF. As DNA, the CDR3 is TGTGCCTGGAGTCGAACAGGGGGCGTCTATGGCTACACCTTC.

This rearrangement joins TRBV5-4 to TRBJ2-5, with TRBD1 matching over 9 bases. CDR1 and CDR2 (germline): SGHNT, YYREEE (reference sequence). V dropped 4 bases and J dropped 5; count of bases not matched to a gene: 6. The CDR3 sequence is 14 residues long. CDR3 DNA sequence: TGTGCCAGCAGCCCACAGGGGGCGGTGGAGACCCAGTACTTC. Amino acid sequence: CASSPQGAVETQYF.

This clone was seen at least ten times. This specimen includes other DNA sequences encoding the same CDR3. The chain joins TRBV18 to TRBJ1-4; TRBD1 matches 8 bases. This CDR3 region has 14 residues. Germline V gene data show CDR1 as KGHSH and CDR2 as LQKENI. Trimming took 2 bases from V and 6 from J; bases not matched to a gene: 2. The DNA of the CDR3 is TGTGCCAGCTCACCAGGGACAGGAGATGAAAAACTGTTTTTT. Amino acid sequence: CASSPGTGDEKLFF.

The chain joins TRBV7-2 to TRBJ2-1, with 12 positions matching TRBD2. Looked up from germline, CDR1 is SGHTA and CDR2 is FQGNSA. The CDR3 is 15 residues long. The V segment lost 5 bases and the J segment 11 bases; nucleotides outside the gene matches: 10. CDR3 coding DNA: TGTGCCAGCAGCCGCCGGACTAGCGGGGATATACAGCAGTTCTTC. Translated: CASSRRTSGDIQQFF.

V is TRBV7-9 and J is TRBJ2-5; 7 bases agree with TRBD2. Germline values: CDR1 SEHNR, CDR2 FQNEAQ (reference sequence). The CDR3 consists of 16 residues. With V trimmed by 2 bases and J by 1 base, 7 bases remained unmatched. The CDR3 here is CASSLSLSGPQETQYF. Here the CDR3 DNA reads TGTGCCAGCAGCTTAAGCCTTAGCGGGCCCCAAGAGACCCAGTACTTC. The complete variable domain, with remaining parts taken from reference TRBV7-9 and TRBJ2-5, reads DTGVSQNPRHKITKRGQNVTFRCDPISEHNRLYWYRQTLGQGPEFLTYFQNEAQLEKSRLLSDRFSAERPKGSFSTLEIQRTEQGDSAMYLCASSLSLSGPQETQYFGPGTRLLVL.

The chain carries TRBV7-9 and TRBJ2-7; the match to TRBD1 covers 7 bases. Germline values: CDR1 SEHNR, CDR2 FQNEAQ (reference sequence). The trim removed 10 bases at V and 2 bases at J, leaving 8 bases unmatched. The CDR3 extends over 13 amino acids. Here the CDR3 DNA reads TGTGCCACCCTGGACAGGTCGGCCTACGAGCAGTACTTC. Its translation is CATLDRSAYEQYF. The complete variable domain, with remaining parts taken from reference TRBV7-9 and TRBJ2-7, reads DTGVSQNPRHKITKRGQNVTFRCDPISEHNRLYWYRQTLGQGPEFLTYFQNEAQLEKSRLLSDRFSAERPKGSFSTLEIQRTEQGDSAMYLCATLDRSAYEQYFGPGTRLTVT.

The chain links TRBV18 to TRBJ1-4; 7 bases line up with TRBD1. Germline CDR1 KGHSH, CDR2 LQKENI. V was pared by 4 bases and J by 4 bases, with 3 bases of the junction left unmatched. The CDR3 length is 14 residues. The CDR3 loop is CASSLGTDNEKLFF. The DNA of the CDR3 is TGTGCCAGCTCACTAGGGACAGATAATGAAAAACTGTTTTTT.

The V call is TRBV7-6, the J call TRBJ1-1, with 12 bases that match TRBD1. The CDR3 is 14 amino acids. After removal of 4 bases from V and 6 bases from J, the junction contained 3 bases not matched to a gene. Germline CDR1 SGHVS, CDR2 FNYEAQ. CDR3 region: CASSWGQGAPEAFF. DNA for the CDR3: TGTGCCAGCAGCTGGGGACAGGGGGCTCCTGAAGCTTTCTTT.

There are a few counts of this clone. The chain links TRBV7-2 to TRBJ2-7; 8 bases are a match to TRBD1. This CDR3 contains 13 residues. Germline CDR1 reads SGHTA; CDR2 reads FQGNSA. After removal of 5 bases from V and 2 bases from J, the junction contained 2 bases not matched to a gene. CDR3 amino acids: CASSDRGPYEQYF. DNA for the CDR3: TGTGCCAGCAGCGACAGGGGACCCTACGAGCAGTACTTC.

V gene TRBV11-2 combines with J gene TRBJ2-3; perhaps TRBD2 as D (6 bases). The germline CDR1 and CDR2 sequences are SGHAT and FQNNGV. The CDR3 is made up of 14 amino acids. V lost 3 bases and J 0 bases, leaving 7 bases between the germline ends. CDR3 loop: CASSFGTSTDTQYF. The CDR3 coding sequence is TGTGCCAGCAGCTTCGGGACTAGCACAGATACGCAGTATTTT.

This clone was recorded only once. CDR3 region: CTRRTTSPTDTQYF. CDR3 DNA sequence: TGCACCAGGAGGACTACATCCCCCACAGATACGCAGTATTTT. V gene TRBV1 combines with J gene TRBJ2-3; TRBD2 reflects the table's D call only, with no check against the DNA. TRBV1 is listed as a pseudogene. CDR3 length: 14 amino acids.

This chain joins TRBV4-3 and TRBJ2-5, with 8 bases matching TRBD2. The CDR3 extends over 15 amino acids. Germline values: CDR1 LGHNA, CDR2 YSLEER. Germline trimming cut 5 bases from V and 5 bases from J; bases unmatched to any gene: 10. CDR3 bases: TGCGCCAGCAGCGCCCAGCGGGAGCCGTGGGAGACCCAGTACTTC. The encoded protein is CASSAQREPWETQYF.

The J gene is TRBJ2-7, the V gene TRBV10-3; possibly TRBD1 for D (6 bases). Deletions cut 7 bases from V and 2 bases from J, with 12 bases between. Germline V gives CDR1 ENHRY, CDR2 SYGVKD. The CDR3 runs 13 residues. The CDR3 is CAIKSGQPYEQYF. The CDR3 nucleotides read TGTGCCATCAAGTCCGGACAGCCCTACGAGCAGTACTTC.

The chain is built from TRBV18 and TRBJ2-5; D possibly corresponds to TRBD2 (5 bases). Germline V gives CDR1 KGHSH, CDR2 LQKENI. The ends were cut back, 1 base at V and 0 bases at J, with 12 bases in the middle. This CDR3 region has 16 residues. The CDR3 spells CASSPQSPGNQETQYF. The CDR3 coding sequence is TGTGCCAGCTCACCACAGTCCCCCGGGAACCAAGAGACCCAGTACTTC.

The chain employs TRBV7-2 and TRBJ1-2, with TRBD1 matching over 11 bases. Germline CDR1 is SGHTA and CDR2 is FQGNSA. The J segment lost 3 bases and the V segment lost 1 base, leaving 1 base of the junction unmatched. The CDR3 loop spans 15 amino acids. DNA of the CDR3: TGTGCCAGCAGCTTAGTGGGACAGGGGGACTATGGCTACACCTTC. This codes for CASSLVGQGDYGYTF.

In this sample, this clone turned up a few times. The V call is TRBV5-1, the J call TRBJ1-1; D possibly corresponds to TRBD1 (5 bases). Germline CDR1 reads SGHRS; CDR2 reads YFSETQ. This CDR3 region has 14 residues. V shed 0 bases and J shed 4 bases, with 10 bases lying between them. The CDR3 sequence is CASSLVGRGTEAFF. DNA for the CDR3: TGCGCCAGCAGCTTGGTAGGTAGGGGCACTGAAGCTTTCTTT.

V usage is TRBV7-3 and J usage is TRBJ1-4; 8 nucleotides agree with TRBD1. V lost 5 bases, J lost 5 bases, and 4 bases stayed unmatched. The CDR3 loop spans 14 amino acids. The V gene's germline CDR1 is SGHTA and CDR2 FQGTGA. The CDR3 loop reads CASSARTGNEKLFF. The CDR3 bases are TGTGCCAGCAGCGCGAGGACAGGGAATGAAAAACTGTTTTTT.

The chain recombines TRBV6-1 with TRBJ1-2; perhaps TRBD1 as D (5 bases). Germline V lookup: CDR1 MNHNS, CDR2 SASEGT. Deletions cut 5 bases from V and 0 bases from J, with 10 bases between. This CDR3 is 14 amino acids long. The CDR3 nucleotides are TGTGCCAGCAGTTCAGGGTGGACTAACTATGGCTACACCTTC. This translates into CASSSGWTNYGYTF.

Regarding this clone: In the same sample, other DNA sequences code for this CDR3. The gene calls are TRBV4-1 and TRBJ2-6; 7 bases are a match to TRBD1. Trimming cost V 4 bases and J 1 base; bases outside gene matches: 19. Germline V lookup: CDR1 MGHRA, CDR2 YSYEKL. The CDR3 is 21 amino acids. The chain's CDR3 is CASSPVPFGQVGMSGANVLTF. The CDR3 DNA sequence: TGCGCCAGCAGCCCCGTCCCGTTCGGACAGGTGGGGATGTCTGGGGCCAACGTCCTGACTTTC.

This sequence joins TRBV2 and TRBJ2-7; 11 bases map to TRBD2. With V trimmed by 4 bases and J by 6 bases, 14 bases remained unmatched. Germline V gene data show CDR1 as SNHLY and CDR2 as FYNNEI. The CDR3 spans 17 residues. The DNA of the CDR3 is TGTGCCAGCAGTGCAACTAGCGGGAGTCTCCTCCTCGGCGAGCAGTACTTC. Encoded protein: CASSATSGSLLLGEQYF. The complete variable domain, with remaining parts taken from reference TRBV2 and TRBJ2-7, reads EPEVTQTPSHQVTQMGQEVILRCVPISNHLYFYWYRQILGQKVEFLVSFYNNEISEKSEIFDDQFSVERPDGSNFTLKIRSTKLEDSAMYFCASSATSGSLLLGEQYFGPGTRLTVT.

There are a few counts of this clone. The genes are TRBV9 and TRBJ2-6; TRBD1 might be the D (6 bases). Germline V gene sequence: CDR1 SGDLS, CDR2 YYNGEE. CDR3 length equals 17 residues. The V and J ends lost 5 bases and 4 bases respectively, with 19 bases between them. The CDR3 is CASRNNRDGSGANVLTF. CDR3 nucleotide sequence: TGTGCCAGCAGAAACAACAGGGATGGCTCCGGGGCCAACGTCCTGACTTTC.

A single count supports this clone. The chain couples TRBV2 to TRBJ1-2, with 7 bases lining up with TRBD1. The germline CDR1 and CDR2 sequences are SNHLY and FYNNEI. This CDR3 spans 14 amino acids. The V and J ends lost 2 bases and 4 bases, in that order; junction bases with no gene match: 4. The CDR3 sequence: CASSEQDRAYGYTF. In DNA, the CDR3 is TGTGCCAGCAGTGAACAAGACAGGGCCTATGGCTACACCTTC.

The rearrangement links TRBV5-1 to TRBJ2-2; D call uncertain. The CDR3 runs 13 residues. Germline V gene sequence: CDR1 SGHRS, CDR2 YFSETQ. The V end lost 0 bases, the J end lost 5 bases, and 5 bases lay between the germline ends. CDR3 in amino acids: CASSLVLTGELFF. As DNA, the CDR3 is TGCGCCAGCAGCTTGGTACTTACCGGGGAGCTGTTTTTT.

The genes are TRBV15 and TRBJ2-1; TRBD1 is a possible D gene (5 bases). The germline V and J ends were trimmed by 0 bases and 5 bases, with 17 bases remaining between them. The CDR3 spans 17 residues. The germline V gene encodes CDR1 LNHNV and CDR2 YYDKDF (reference sequence). The CDR3 sequence is CATSREVGLTPHNEQFF. Here the CDR3 DNA reads TGTGCCACCAGCAGAGAGGTGGGGCTAACCCCCCACAATGAGCAGTTCTTC.

The chain is built from TRBV5-4 and TRBJ1-1; 8 bases match TRBD1. Germline CDR1 reads SGHNT; CDR2 reads YYREEE (reference sequence). CDR3 length: 14 residues. The junction had 6 bases not matched to a gene; V was cut back by 5 bases and J by 3 bases. CDR3 region: CASRQNRGDTEAFF. CDR3 bases: TGTGCCAGCAGACAAAACAGGGGGGACACTGAAGCTTTCTTT. The full variable domain, in which reference TRBV5-4 and TRBJ1-1 provide the parts outside the CDR3, is ETGVTQSPTHLIKTRGQQVTLRCSSQSGHNTVSWYQQALGQGPQFIFQYYREEENGRGNFPPRFSGLQFPNYSSELNVNALELDDSALYLCASRQNRGDTEAFFGQGTRLTVV.

V gene TRBV6-1 combines with J gene TRBJ2-7, with 9 bases identical to TRBD2. The germline V gene encodes CDR1 MNHNS and CDR2 SASEGT. The V segment lost 2 bases and the J segment 5 bases; nucleotides outside the gene matches: 13. The CDR3 runs to 17 residues. Here the CDR3 reads CASSEPGVAGAFHEQYF. Here the CDR3 DNA reads TGTGCCAGCAGTGAACCGGGAGTAGCGGGAGCCTTCCACGAGCAGTACTTC.

The chain links TRBV19 to TRBJ1-6; TRBD1 matches at 7 bases. The germline gives CDR1 LNHDA, CDR2 SQIVND (reference sequence). J gave up 4 bases and V 4 bases, and 4 bases lay outside the gene matches. The CDR3 has 15 residues. The CDR3 nucleotides read TGTGCCAGTAGTACGACAGGGTATTATAATTCACCCCTCCACTTT. Protein product: CASSTTGYYNSPLHF.

This clone appeared a few times. V gene TRBV5-1 combines with J gene TRBJ2-5, with 9 bases matching TRBD1. Germline V gene data show CDR1 as SGHRS and CDR2 as YFSETQ. The CDR3 is 13 amino acids. The trim removed 2 bases at V and 5 bases at J, leaving 1 base unmatched. The CDR3 is CASSFGQGETQYF. The DNA of the CDR3 is TGCGCCAGCAGCTTTGGACAGGGGGAGACCCAGTACTTC. Supplemented by reference TRBV5-1 and TRBJ2-5, the full variable domain reads KAGVTQTPRYLIKTRGQQVTLSCSPISGHRSVSWYQQTPGQGLQFLFEYFSETQRNKGNFPGRFSGRQFSNSRSEMNVSTLELGDSALYLCASSFGQGETQYFGPGTRLLVL.

This chain joins TRBV6-6 and TRBJ1-2; 9 nucleotides line up with TRBD1. Germline V gives CDR1 MNHNY, CDR2 SVGAGI (reference sequence). The CDR3 extends over 15 amino acids. Germline trimming cut 6 bases from V and 8 bases from J; bases unmatched to any gene: 13. For the CDR3, the DNA is TGTGCCAGCAGCTATAATACAGGGGGCCAGAGGGGCTACACCTTC. Translated, it gives CASSYNTGGQRGYTF.